These 27 T cell receptor beta chains originate from one sample sequenced in a study of blood T cell repertoires in COVID-19. Sequenced by immunoSEQ multiplex PCR; TCRdb stores in-frame clones only, minus some. The profile shows fewer than 200,000 clones, about four fifths of them singletons. The sample taken for sequencing was peripheral blood. The receptors stem from an older man with active or convalescent COVID-19.

This clone came up a few times. The chain uses TRBV24-1 and TRBJ2-2; D possibly corresponds to TRBD1 (5 bases). CDR3 size: 13 residues. Trimming pared 11 bases from V and 0 bases from J, leaving 9 bases between. Germline assignment: CDR1 KGHDR and CDR2 SFDVKD. CDR3 coding DNA: TGTGCCATCCAGGGTCCGAACACCGGGGAGCTGTTTTTT. It specifies CAIQGPNTGELFF.

Written as DNA, the CDR3 is TGTGCCACCAGCCCCCGGGGAGACCACTCTGGGGCCAACGTCCTGACTTTC. This translates into CATSPRGDHSGANVLTF. J is TRBJ2-6 and V is TRBV15, with a weak D call TRBD2 (5 bases). The V gene lost 5 bases and the J gene lost 0 bases, with 14 bases spanning the gap. Germline CDR1 is LNHNV and CDR2 is YYDKDF (reference sequence). CDR3 length: 17 amino acids.

In its sample, this clone was seen once. The rearrangement uses TRBV24-1 and TRBJ1-1; D is unclear. The CDR3 loop spans 13 amino acids. Trimming took off 5 bases at V and 3 bases at J, with 9 bases between the two ends. Germline V gene lookup returns CDR1 KGHDR and CDR2 SFDVKD. CDR3 DNA: TGTGCCACCAGTGTCGGAGGAGACACTGAAGCTTTCTTT. Translation gives CATSVGGDTEAFF.

The CDR3 DNA is TGTGCCAGCAGTCCAAGAAGCCGACAGGGAGCAGAGCCCCAGCATTTT. Translation: CASSPRSRQGAEPQHF. This chain uses TRBV27 with TRBJ1-5; TRBD1 matches at 7 bases. The CDR3 covers 16 residues. CDR1 is MNHEY and CDR2 is SMNVEV in the germline V gene (reference sequence). The junction had 15 bases not matched to a gene; V was cut back by 5 bases and J by 8 bases.

The V and J genes are TRBV6-6 and TRBJ1-4; TRBD1 agrees at 8 bases. The J segment lost 8 bases and the V segment lost 5 bases, leaving 22 bases of the junction unmatched. The CDR3 runs 19 residues. Per germline, CDR1 MNHNY and CDR2 SVGAGI (reference sequence). CDR3 sequence reads: CASSPPAGPVTGDGEKLFF. CDR3 nucleotides: TGTGCCAGCAGTCCTCCCGCCGGCCCCGTGACAGGGGATGGAGAAAAACTGTTTTTT.

The chain carries TRBV5-1 and TRBJ1-6; 9 bases match TRBD1. Germline CDR1 reads SGHRS; CDR2 reads YFSETQ. The CDR3 consists of 18 residues. V shed 2 bases and J 8 bases; nucleotides not matched to a gene: 14. CDR3 DNA sequence: TGCGCCAGCAGCTTAGGGACAGGGCAATGGTTTCGTGATTCACCCCTCCACTTT. Its translation is CASSLGTGQWFRDSPLHF.

The V and J genes are TRBV7-8 and TRBJ1-5; a weak D match, TRBD1 (5 bases). The CDR3 covers 15 residues. Germline lookup yields CDR1 SGHVS and CDR2 FQNEAQ. V gave up 5 bases and J gave up 0 bases, with 11 bases separating them. The CDR3 loop reads CASSARQISNQPQHF. The CDR3 DNA follows: TGTGCCAGCAGCGCAAGACAGATTAGCAATCAGCCCCAGCATTTT.

The V call is TRBV6-2 or TRBV6-3, the J call TRBJ1-1, with 7 positions matching TRBD1. The V gene's germline CDR1 is MNHEY and CDR2 SVGEGT. Trimming at V came to 4 bases and at J to 4 bases, leaving 12 bases not matched to a gene. This CDR3 is 16 amino acids long. CDR3 in amino acids: CASSSLQGTSGTEAFF. The CDR3 nucleotides are TGTGCCAGCAGTTCCCTACAGGGGACTAGCGGCACTGAAGCTTTCTTT.

With respect to this clone: This specimen includes other DNA sequences encoding the same CDR3. The rearrangement uses TRBV5-1 and TRBJ2-3; 8 nucleotides align to TRBD1. V shed 3 bases and J 0 bases; nucleotides not matched to a gene: 3. The CDR3 has 15 residues. The germline V gene has CDR1 SGHRS and CDR2 YFSETQ. The CDR3 protein is CASSSGQGSTDTQYF. As DNA, the CDR3 is TGCGCCAGCAGCTCCGGACAGGGAAGCACAGATACGCAGTATTTT.

The chain recombines TRBV7-2 with TRBJ1-1; 10 positions match TRBD1. The CDR3 has 15 amino acids. Looked up from germline, CDR1 is SGHTA and CDR2 is FQGNSA. V trimming: 3 bases; J trimming: 4 bases; junction bases outside the gene matches: 5. This CDR3 reads CASSFDRGRGTEAFF. Written as DNA, the CDR3 is TGTGCCAGCAGCTTCGACAGGGGGCGAGGCACTGAAGCTTTCTTT.

The V call is TRBV4-3, the J call TRBJ2-6; D gene uncertain. Trimming cost V 0 bases and J 2 bases, with 8 bases left between them. CDR3 length equals 16 residues. Germline V gene data show CDR1 as LGHNA and CDR2 as YSLEER. This CDR3 is CASSQEITAGANVLTF. DNA of the CDR3: TGCGCCAGCAGCCAAGAAATCACGGCTGGGGCCAACGTCCTGACTTTC.

For the CDR3, the DNA is TGTGCCAGCAGCTTATGGGGCGGGATGGCTACCGATGAGCAGTTCTTC. It encodes CASSLWGGMATDEQFF. The gene calls are TRBV7-3 and TRBJ2-1; D may be TRBD2 (6 bases). This CDR3 has 16 residues. CDR1 is SGHTA, CDR2 FQGTGA, per germline. V was shortened by 2 bases and J by 8 bases, with 19 bases between the two germline ends.

Points on this clone: The junction departs from germline at one end; a sequencing error may be responsible. This chain joins TRBV11-2 and TRBJ1-1, with 8 bases fitting TRBD1. CDR3 length equals 15 residues. Germline V gives CDR1 SGHAT, CDR2 FQNNGV. The CDR3 DNA sequence: TGTGCCAGCACCTTAACGGTCAGGGGGCGCTTCGAAGCTTTCTTT. It yields the protein CASTLTVRGRFEAFF. The full variable domain, its missing parts supplied by reference TRBV11-2 and TRBJ1-1, is EAGVAQSPRYKIIEKRQSVAFWCNPISGHATLYWYQQILGQGPKLLIQFQNNGVVDDSQLPKDRFSAERLKGVDSTLKIQPAKLEDSAVYLCASTLTVRGRFEAFFGQGTRLTVV.

The rearrangement joins TRBV7-2 to TRBJ2-3; tentative D call: TRBD2 (5 bases). Looked up from germline, CDR1 is SGHTA and CDR2 is FQGNSA. Deletions cut 1 base from V and 1 base from J, with 9 bases between. The CDR3 extends over 15 amino acids. The CDR3 protein is CASSLGGFGTDTQYF. CDR3 nucleotides: TGTGCCAGCAGCTTAGGAGGGTTTGGCACAGATACGCAGTATTTT.

The chain joins TRBV7-6 to TRBJ2-2; 10 bases agree with TRBD1. The CDR3 contains 18 residues. V lost 0 bases to trimming and J lost 7 bases; unmatched junction nucleotides: 11. Germline V gene sequence: CDR1 SGHVS, CDR2 FNYEAQ. The CDR3 here is CASSLAGRDRGHGGELFF. DNA of the CDR3: TGTGCCAGCAGCTTAGCGGGAAGAGACAGGGGGCATGGCGGGGAGCTGTTTTTT. Combining the CDR3 with reference TRBV7-6 and TRBJ2-2 gives the whole variable domain GAGVSQSPRYKVTKRGQDVALRCDPISGHVSLYWYRQALGQGPEFLTYFNYEAQQDKSGLPNDRFSAERPEGSISTLTIQRTEQRDSAMYRCASSLAGRDRGHGGELFFGEGSRLTVL.

This chain joins TRBV9 and TRBJ2-6; possibly TRBD1 for D (6 bases). Germline V gene data show CDR1 as SGDLS and CDR2 as YYNGEE. V was shortened by 1 base and J by 0 bases, with 14 bases between the two germline ends. The CDR3 sequence is 18 residues long. CDR3 nucleotide sequence: TGTGCCAGCAGCGTATCGGGACAAACGGGCTCTGGGGCCAACGTCCTGACTTTC. Translation gives CASSVSGQTGSGANVLTF.

J is TRBJ1-5 and V is TRBV4-1; tentative D call: TRBD1 (6 bases). Germline CDR1 reads MGHRA; CDR2 reads YSYEKL. This CDR3 comprises 16 residues. The V and J ends lost 0 bases and 0 bases respectively, with 9 bases between them. In DNA form, the CDR3 reads TGCGCCAGCAGCCAAGAGACAGGATATAGCAATCAGCCCCAGCATTTT. Its protein is CASSQETGYSNQPQHF.

V is TRBV27 and J is TRBJ1-5; possible D gene TRBD1, 6 bases. The V gene lost 4 bases and the J gene lost 5 bases, with 9 bases spanning the gap. The germline gives CDR1 MNHEY, CDR2 SMNVEV (reference sequence). The CDR3 contains 13 residues. DNA of the CDR3: TGTGCCAGCAGTTACAGGGACCATCAGCCCCAGCATTTT. The encoded protein is CASSYRDHQPQHF.

CDR3 sequence: CASSLSATIETQYF. The CDR3 nucleotides are TGCGCCAGCAGCCTAAGCGCGACTATCGAGACCCAGTACTTC. The genes are TRBV5-1 and TRBJ2-5, with D perhaps TRBD2 (5 bases). This CDR3 contains 14 residues. From germline, CDR1 is SGHRS and CDR2 YFSETQ. Trimming shortened V by 4 bases and J by 5 bases, and 15 bases separated the two germline ends.

The J gene is TRBJ1-2, the V gene TRBV9, with D hard to call. Trimming pared 5 bases from V and 1 base from J, leaving 9 bases between. The CDR3 covers 13 residues. Germline CDR1 SGDLS, CDR2 YYNGEE. CDR3 coding DNA: TGTGCCAGCAGTTCCGGGATTAACTATGGCTACACCTTC. It is translated as CASSSGINYGYTF.

The chain joins TRBV3-1 (or the pseudogene TRBV3-2) to TRBJ2-5, with D possibly TRBD2 on 6 matching bases. V gave up 0 bases and J gave up 0 bases, with 23 bases separating them. The germline CDR1 and CDR2 sequences are LGHDT and YNNKEL (reference sequence). There are 20 residues in the CDR3. The DNA for the CDR3 is TGTGCCAGCAGCCAAGATTTGGGCGGGGCCCTAAATACAAACCAAGAGACCCAGTACTTC. Translated: CASSQDLGGALNTNQETQYF.

The chain recombines TRBV5-1 with TRBJ2-6; D call uncertain. This CDR3 spans 15 amino acids. The germline gives CDR1 SGHRS, CDR2 YFSETQ. Trimming took off 5 bases at V and 4 bases at J, with 13 bases between the two ends. The CDR3 loop reads CASRPSVPGANVLTF. As DNA, the CDR3 is TGCGCCAGCAGGCCCTCGGTACCCGGGGCCAACGTCCTGACTTTC.

This clone was seen a few times. The CDR3 region has the DNA TGTGCCAGTAGTATCCCCAGGGCTTCCAATCAGCCCCAGCATTTT. Translated, it gives CASSIPRASNQPQHF. V usage is TRBV19 and J usage is TRBJ1-5; TRBD1 is a possible D gene (5 bases). Trimming removed 3 bases at V and 3 bases at J, with 12 bases between. The CDR3 spans 15 residues. CDR1 LNHDA and CDR2 SQIVND come from the germline V gene (reference sequence). The full variable domain, in which reference TRBV19 and TRBJ1-5 provide the parts outside the CDR3, is DGGITQSPKYLFRKEGQNVTLSCEQNLNHDAMYWYRQDPGQGLRLIYYSQIVNDFQKGDIAEGYSVSREKKESFPLTVTSAQKNPTAFYLCASSIPRASNQPQHFGDGTRLSIL.

The chain links TRBV28 to TRBJ1-2, with TRBD1 identical over 8 bases. Germline CDR1 and CDR2: MDHEN and SYDVKM. The length of the CDR3 is 17 residues. V gave up 3 bases and J gave up 3 bases; unmatched junction bases: 12. Here the CDR3 DNA reads TGTGCCAGCAGTTTCCCACAGGGGGTTGTATTAGACTATGGCTACACCTTC. Protein sequence: CASSFPQGVVLDYGYTF.

This clone was found once. The chain combines TRBV5-4 with TRBJ2-6, with no clear D. Germline assignment: CDR1 SGHNT and CDR2 YYREEE (reference sequence). V was pared by 0 bases and J by 4 bases, with 2 bases between. The CDR3 length is 13 residues. CDR3 nucleotides: TGTGCCAGCAGCTTGGCGGGGGCCAACGTCCTGACTTTC. It codes for CASSLAGANVLTF.

The CDR3 here is CASSTQPLSGNTIYF. CDR3 sequence (DNA): TGTGCCAGCAGCACACAACCCCTCTCTGGAAACACCATATATTTT. The chain is built from TRBV7-9 and TRBJ1-3; D gene ambiguous. The CDR3 is 15 residues long. Per the germline V gene, CDR1 is SEHNR and CDR2 is FQNEAQ (reference sequence). V shed 5 bases and J shed 0 bases, with 11 bases lying between them.

The chain couples TRBV5-5 to TRBJ2-5, with 11 nucleotides matching TRBD2. V lost 0 bases and J lost 0; bases outside the gene matches: 1. CDR3 size: 16 residues. Germline assignment: CDR1 SGHKS and CDR2 YYEKEE (reference sequence). As DNA, the CDR3 is TGTGCCAGCAGCTTGGGACTAGCGGGGAACCAAGAGACCCAGTACTTC. Translating it yields CASSLGLAGNQETQYF.